One sample yielded the 3 T cell receptor beta chains listed below, sequenced in a study of T-cell reconstitution after alpha-beta-depleted transplantation in children. Preparation of the TCRbeta library involved a method that used unique molecular identifiers. MiXCR was run by TCRdb on the PCR reads, yielding one entry per CDR3 protein. The sample shows some 120,000 distinct CDR3 sequences, 20% to 25% of them seen only once. Material: PBMCs, mostly from graft donor cells, obtained 180 days after TCRalphabeta/CD19-depleted stem cell transplant. Source of these receptors: a male patient aged 2-10 years who had a stem cell transplant for chronic granulomatous disease, so the T cells may come from the graft donor.

This clonotype was counted between two and nine times. The chain recombines TRBV20-1 with TRBJ1-3, with TRBD1 as a possible D gene (5 bases). CDR3 length: 16 residues. The V and J ends lost 6 bases and 0 bases respectively, with 18 bases between them. Germline V gives CDR1 DFQATT, CDR2 SNEGSKA (reference sequence). CDR3 amino acids: CSAALLWGGSGNTIYF. The CDR3 nucleotides read TGCAGTGCCGCACTCCTGTGGGGGGGCTCTGGAAACACCATATATTTT.

This clonotype was counted a few times. The chain links TRBV15 to TRBJ2-2, with no clear D. V dropped 1 base and J dropped 7 bases, with 4 bases sitting between them. The CDR3 consists of 12 residues. Germline V gene lookup returns CDR1 LNHNV and CDR2 YYDKDF (reference sequence). For the CDR3, the DNA is TGTGCCACCAGCAGAGCTGACGGGGAGCTGTTTTTT. It yields the protein CATSRADGELFF.

This clonotype has at least ten counts. The chain joins TRBV5-6 to TRBJ1-6, with D tentatively TRBD1 (5 bases). The V gene lost 2 bases and the J gene lost 3 bases, with 15 bases spanning the gap. CDR1 is SGHDT, CDR2 YYEEEE, per germline. CDR3 length: 17 residues. The CDR3 loop is CASSFLAGPGYNSPLHF. Written as DNA, the CDR3 is TGTGCCAGCAGCTTCCTGGCAGGGCCCGGCTATAATTCACCCCTCCACTTT. The full variable domain, completed using reference TRBV5-6 and TRBJ1-6, is DAGVTQSPTHLIKTRGQQVTLRCSPKSGHDTVSWYQQALGQGPQFIFQYYEEEERQRGNFPDRFSGHQFPNYSSELNVNALLLGDSALYLCASSFLAGPGYNSPLHFGNGTRLTVT.